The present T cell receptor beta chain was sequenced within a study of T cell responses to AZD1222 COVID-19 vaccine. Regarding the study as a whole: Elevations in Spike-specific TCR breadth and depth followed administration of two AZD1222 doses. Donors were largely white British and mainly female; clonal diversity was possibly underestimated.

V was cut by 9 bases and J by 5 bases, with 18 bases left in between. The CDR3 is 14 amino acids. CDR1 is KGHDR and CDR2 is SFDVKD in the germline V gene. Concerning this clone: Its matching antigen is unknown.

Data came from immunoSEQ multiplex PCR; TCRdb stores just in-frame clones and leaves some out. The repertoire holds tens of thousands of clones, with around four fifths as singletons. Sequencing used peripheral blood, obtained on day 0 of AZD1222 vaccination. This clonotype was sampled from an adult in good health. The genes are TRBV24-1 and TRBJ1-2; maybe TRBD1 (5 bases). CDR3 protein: CATARDGDLYGYTF. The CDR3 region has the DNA TGTGCCACCGCCAGGGACGGTGACCTATATGGCTACACCTTC.